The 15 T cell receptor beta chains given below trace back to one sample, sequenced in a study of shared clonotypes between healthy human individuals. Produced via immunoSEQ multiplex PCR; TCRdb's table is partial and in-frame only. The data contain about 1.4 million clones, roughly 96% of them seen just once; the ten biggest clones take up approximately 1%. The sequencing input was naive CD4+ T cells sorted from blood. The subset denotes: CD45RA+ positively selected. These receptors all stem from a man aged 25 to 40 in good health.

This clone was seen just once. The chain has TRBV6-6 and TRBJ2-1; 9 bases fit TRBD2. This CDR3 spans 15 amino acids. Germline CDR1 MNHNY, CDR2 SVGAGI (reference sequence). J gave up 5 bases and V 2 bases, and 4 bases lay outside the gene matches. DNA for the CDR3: TGTGCCAGCAGTTACCAGCGGGAGGTAAACAATGAGCAGTTCTTC. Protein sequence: CASSYQREVNNEQFF.

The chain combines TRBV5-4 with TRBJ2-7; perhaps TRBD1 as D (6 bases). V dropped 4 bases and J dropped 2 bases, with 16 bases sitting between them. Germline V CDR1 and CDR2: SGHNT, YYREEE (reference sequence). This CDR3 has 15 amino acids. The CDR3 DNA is TGTGCCAGCAGCCCCACGACAGGAAAGGCCTACGAGCAGTACTTC. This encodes CASSPTTGKAYEQYF.

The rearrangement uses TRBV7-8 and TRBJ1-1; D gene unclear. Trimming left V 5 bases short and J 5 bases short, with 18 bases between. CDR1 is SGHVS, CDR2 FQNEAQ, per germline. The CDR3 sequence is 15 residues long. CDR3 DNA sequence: TGTGCCAGCAGCCACGGGGAAGGGTCGGGAACTGAAGCTTTCTTT. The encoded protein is CASSHGEGSGTEAFF.

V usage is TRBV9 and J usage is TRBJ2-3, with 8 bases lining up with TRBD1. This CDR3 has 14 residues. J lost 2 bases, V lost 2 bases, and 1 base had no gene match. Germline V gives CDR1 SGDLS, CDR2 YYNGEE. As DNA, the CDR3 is TGTGCCAGCAGCGTGCAGGGGGCCACAGATACGCAGTATTTT. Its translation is CASSVQGATDTQYF.

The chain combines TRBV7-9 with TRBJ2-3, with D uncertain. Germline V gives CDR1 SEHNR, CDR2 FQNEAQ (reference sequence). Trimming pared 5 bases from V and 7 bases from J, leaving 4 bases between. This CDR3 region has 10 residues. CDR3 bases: TGTGCCAGCAGCCCGCATACGCAGTATTTT. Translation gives CASSPHTQYF.

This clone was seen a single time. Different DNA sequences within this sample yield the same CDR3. CDR3 region: CASSPLAAGELFF. In nucleotides, the CDR3 is TGTGCCAGCTCACCACTAGCGGCCGGGGAGCTGTTTTTT. V usage is TRBV18 and J usage is TRBJ2-2; a weak D match, TRBD2 (6 bases). V dropped 1 base and J dropped 6 bases, with 6 bases sitting between them. The CDR3 totals 13 residues. The germline CDR1 and CDR2 sequences are KGHSH and LQKENI.

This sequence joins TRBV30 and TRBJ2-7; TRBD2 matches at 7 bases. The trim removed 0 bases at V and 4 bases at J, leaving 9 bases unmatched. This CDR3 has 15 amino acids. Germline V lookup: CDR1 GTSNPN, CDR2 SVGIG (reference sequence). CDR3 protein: CAWSVVEGGRYEQYF. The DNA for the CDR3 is TGTGCCTGGAGTGTGGTAGAGGGAGGGAGATACGAGCAGTACTTC.

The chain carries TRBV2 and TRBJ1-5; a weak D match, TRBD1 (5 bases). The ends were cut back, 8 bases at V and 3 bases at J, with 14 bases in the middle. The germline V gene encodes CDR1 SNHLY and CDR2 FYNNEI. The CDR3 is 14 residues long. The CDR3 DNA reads TGTGCCAGCGCTTGGGTTGGGGCCAATCAGCCCCAGCATTTT. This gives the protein CASAWVGANQPQHF.

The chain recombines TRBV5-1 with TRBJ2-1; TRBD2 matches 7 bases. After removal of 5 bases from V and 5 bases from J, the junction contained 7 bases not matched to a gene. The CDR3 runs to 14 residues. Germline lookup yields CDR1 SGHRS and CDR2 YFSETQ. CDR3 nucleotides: TGCGCCAGCAGGGGGCTAGCGGAGAACAATGAGCAGTTCTTC. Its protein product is CASRGLAENNEQFF.

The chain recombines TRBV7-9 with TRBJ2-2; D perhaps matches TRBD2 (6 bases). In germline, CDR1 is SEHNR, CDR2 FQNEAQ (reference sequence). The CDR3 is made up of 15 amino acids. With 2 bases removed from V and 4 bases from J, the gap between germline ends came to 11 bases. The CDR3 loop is CASSLSSVGTGELFF. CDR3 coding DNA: TGTGCCAGCAGCTTATCTAGCGTCGGCACCGGGGAGCTGTTTTTT.

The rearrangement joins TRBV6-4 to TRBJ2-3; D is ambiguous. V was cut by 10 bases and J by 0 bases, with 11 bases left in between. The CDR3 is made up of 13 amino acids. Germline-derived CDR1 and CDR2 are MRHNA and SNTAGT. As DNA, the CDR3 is TGTGCCACCCGTAGCCCGAGCACAGATACGCAGTATTTT. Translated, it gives CATRSPSTDTQYF.

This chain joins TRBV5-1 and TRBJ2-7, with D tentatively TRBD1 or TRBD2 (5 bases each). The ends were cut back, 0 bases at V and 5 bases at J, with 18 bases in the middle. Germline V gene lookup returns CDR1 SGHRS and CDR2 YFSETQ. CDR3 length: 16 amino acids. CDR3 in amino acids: CASSLVFSGRGDEQYF. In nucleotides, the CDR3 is TGCGCCAGCAGCTTGGTTTTCTCAGGGAGAGGAGACGAGCAGTACTTC.

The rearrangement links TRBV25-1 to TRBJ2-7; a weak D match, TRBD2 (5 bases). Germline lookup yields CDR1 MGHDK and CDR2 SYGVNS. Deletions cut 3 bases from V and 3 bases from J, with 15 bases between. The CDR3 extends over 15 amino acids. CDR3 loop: CASSDPAGALYEQYF. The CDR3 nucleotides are TGTGCCAGCAGTGACCCCGCGGGCGCCCTCTACGAGCAGTACTTC.

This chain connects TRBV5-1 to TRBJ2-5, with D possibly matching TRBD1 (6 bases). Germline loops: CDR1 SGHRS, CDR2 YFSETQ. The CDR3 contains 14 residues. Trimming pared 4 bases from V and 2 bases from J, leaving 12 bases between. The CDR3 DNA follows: TGCGCCAGCAGCCCTACAGGGATTCAAGAGACCCAGTACTTC. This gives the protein CASSPTGIQETQYF.

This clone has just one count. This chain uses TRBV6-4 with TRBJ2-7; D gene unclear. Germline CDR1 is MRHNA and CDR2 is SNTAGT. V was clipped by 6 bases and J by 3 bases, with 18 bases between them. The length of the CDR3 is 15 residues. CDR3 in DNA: TGTGCCAGCAGATACGGAGACTCCTACGTCTACGAGCAGTACTTC. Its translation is CASRYGDSYVYEQYF.